The clone carrying this TCR beta chain was counted a few times. The antigen remains undetermined. An end of the junction differs from the germline gene, which may be a read error. This entry is derived from a study of beta chain features in type 1 diabetes. Study results and limitations: Type 1 diabetes patients had TCRB CDR3s that were shorter (moderately but significantly so) in all four CD4+ subsets.

Isolated RNA was reverse transcribed in full, so expressed TCRB transcripts were sequenced. Some clones are missing from TCRdb's copy, which holds only in-frame ones; the method was immunoSEQ multiplex PCR. The profile covers 600,000 to 700,000 clones, with around an eighth appearing a single time and roughly 0.11% taken by the ten largest. The CDR3 is 14 residues long. Germline V gene data show CDR1 as MNHEY and CDR2 as SVGAGI. Specimen: naive CD4+ T cells from blood. The V call is TRBV6-5, the J call TRBJ1-1; TRBD1 aligns across 11 bases. The sequence was obtained from a man between 25 and 39 years old with type 1 diabetes. The CDR3 reads CAISGQGAETEAFF. CDR3 bases: TGTGCCATCAGTGGACAGGGGGCGGAGACTGAAGCTTTCTTT.